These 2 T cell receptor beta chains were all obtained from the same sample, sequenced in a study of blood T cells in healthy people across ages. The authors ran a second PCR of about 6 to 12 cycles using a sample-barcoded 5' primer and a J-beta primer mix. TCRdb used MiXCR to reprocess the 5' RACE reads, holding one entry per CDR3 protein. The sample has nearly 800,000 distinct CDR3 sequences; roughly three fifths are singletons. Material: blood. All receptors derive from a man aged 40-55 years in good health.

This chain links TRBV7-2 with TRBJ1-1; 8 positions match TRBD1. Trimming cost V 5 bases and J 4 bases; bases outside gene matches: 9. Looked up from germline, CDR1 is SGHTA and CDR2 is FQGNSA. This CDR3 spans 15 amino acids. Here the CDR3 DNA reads TGTGCCAGCAGCCTCCGACAGGGGCAAGGCACTGAAGCTTTCTTT. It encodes CASSLRQGQGTEAFF.

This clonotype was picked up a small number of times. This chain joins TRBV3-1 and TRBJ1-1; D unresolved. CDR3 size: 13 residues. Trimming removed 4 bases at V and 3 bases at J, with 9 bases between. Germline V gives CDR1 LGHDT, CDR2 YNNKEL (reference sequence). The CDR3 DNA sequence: TGTGCCAGCAGCCTCATCGAGTACACTGAAGCTTTCTTT. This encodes CASSLIEYTEAFF.